These 32 T cell receptor beta chains originate from one sample sequenced in a study of shared T cell receptors in the human thymus. This table comes from immunoSEQ multiplex PCR, and its TCRdb copy is limited to in-frame clones, with some not included. This table has over 450,000 clones, 75% to 80% appearing once. The sample was also linked to a second study, of human thymus T cells.

The sequenced sample was thymocytes. The receptors were gathered from a boy less than two years old with a congenital heart defect.

V and J are TRBV5-6 and TRBJ2-5, with TRBD2 matching 13 bases. With V trimmed by 2 bases and J by 1 base, 5 bases remained unmatched. Looked up from germline, CDR1 is SGHDT and CDR2 is YYEEEE. The length of the CDR3 is 17 residues. The CDR3 region is CASSLGLAGVIQETQYF. The DNA of the CDR3 is TGTGCCAGCAGCTTAGGACTAGCGGGAGTAATCCAAGAGACCCAGTACTTC.

V gene TRBV2 combines with J gene TRBJ2-1, with 11 bases fitting TRBD2. CDR3 length equals 14 residues. V gave up 10 bases and J gave up 5 bases; unmatched junction bases: 7. Germline values: CDR1 SNHLY, CDR2 FYNNEI. The CDR3 sequence: CATSGLAEDNEQFF. CDR3 DNA sequence: TGTGCCACTTCGGGACTAGCGGAGGACAATGAGCAGTTCTTC. The full variable domain, in which reference TRBV2 and TRBJ2-1 provide the parts outside the CDR3, is EPEVTQTPSHQVTQMGQEVILRCVPISNHLYFYWYRQILGQKVEFLVSFYNNEISEKSEIFDDQFSVERPDGSNFTLKIRSTKLEDSAMYFCATSGLAEDNEQFFGPGTRLTVL.

This clone was detected once. The chain has TRBV4-3 and TRBJ2-1; 7 bases line up with TRBD2. This CDR3 spans 14 amino acids. V shed 3 bases, J shed 8 bases, and the junction held 7 bases outside the gene matches. Germline V gives CDR1 LGHNA, CDR2 YSLEER. CDR3 protein: CASSHGSGGDEQFF. In nucleotides, the CDR3 is TGCGCCAGCAGCCATGGATCGGGGGGAGATGAGCAGTTCTTC.

V is TRBV4-1 and J is TRBJ1-4; D gene ambiguous. The V end lost 4 bases, the J end lost 0 bases, and 18 bases lay between the germline ends. The CDR3 sequence is 18 residues long. The germline V gene encodes CDR1 MGHRA and CDR2 YSYEKL. CDR3 coding DNA: TGCGCCAGCAGCCCCCCCAGACCGACTAACGCAACTAATGAAAAACTGTTTTTT. It specifies CASSPPRPTNATNEKLFF.

The V gene is TRBV27, the J gene TRBJ2-6; weak D call: TRBD2 (5 bases). The CDR3 sequence is 16 residues long. V dropped 3 bases and J dropped 0 bases, with 9 bases sitting between them. Germline lookup yields CDR1 MNHEY and CDR2 SMNVEV (reference sequence). CDR3 loop: CASSLRTPSGANVLTF. CDR3 nucleotide sequence: TGTGCCAGCAGTTTGAGGACTCCCTCTGGGGCCAACGTCCTGACTTTC.

The chain has TRBV5-5 and TRBJ2-7, with TRBD1 matching over 8 bases. Germline V gives CDR1 SGHKS, CDR2 YYEKEE (reference sequence). The CDR3 consists of 16 residues. With 4 bases clipped from V and 4 bases from J, the junction kept 13 bases outside the gene matches. CDR3 in DNA: TGTGCCAGCAGCCGAAAGCCCGCAGGGGGCGTGTACGAGCAGTACTTC. Protein product: CASSRKPAGGVYEQYF. Complete variable domain (other parts from reference TRBV5-5 and TRBJ2-7): DAGVTQSPTHLIKTRGQQVTLRCSPISGHKSVSWYQQVLGQGPQFIFQYYEKEERGRGNFPDRFSARQFPNYSSELNVNALLLGDSALYLCASSRKPAGGVYEQYFGPGTRLTVT.

J is TRBJ1-2 and V is TRBV21-1; the D call of TRBD1 is as the table states it, not checked on the DNA. TRBV21-1 is marked as a pseudogene. This CDR3 spans 14 amino acids. CDR3 in amino acids: CASSKARGQLGYTF. The CDR3 DNA sequence: TGTGCCAGCAGCAAAGCGCGAGGACAGTTGGGCTACACCTTC.

The CDR3 coding sequence is TGTGCCTGGATTCCCGAGACTAGCGTGAACGTCCTGACTTTC. Protein: CAWIPETSVNVLTF. The chain is built from TRBV30 and TRBJ2-6; TRBD2 agrees at 8 bases. This CDR3 is 14 amino acids long. J gave up 10 bases and V 4 bases, and 9 bases lay outside the gene matches. Germline V gene lookup returns CDR1 GTSNPN and CDR2 SVGIG (reference sequence).

The V and J genes are TRBV5-6 and TRBJ2-1; 14 bases match TRBD2. CDR1 is SGHDT and CDR2 is YYEEEE in the germline V gene. CDR3 length: 19 amino acids. With 0 bases clipped from V and 8 bases from J, the junction kept 13 bases outside the gene matches. This CDR3 reads CASSLGPRLAGGPGDEQFF. The CDR3 DNA reads as TGTGCCAGCAGCTTGGGGCCCCGACTAGCGGGAGGGCCTGGGGATGAGCAGTTCTTC.

This clone showed up just a few times. The V and J genes are TRBV18 and TRBJ2-4; 9 bases fit TRBD2. The CDR3 loop spans 18 amino acids. The germline CDR1 and CDR2 sequences are KGHSH and LQKENI. The ends lost 3 bases at V and 0 bases at J; junction bases unmatched: 9. CDR3 in amino acids: CASSPTSGRHLAKNIQYF. The DNA for the CDR3 is TGTGCCAGCTCACCGACTAGCGGACGCCATTTAGCCAAAAACATTCAGTACTTC.

This clone was recorded only once. The chain combines TRBV7-9 with TRBJ1-2, with D tentatively TRBD1 (5 bases). The V end was cut by 0 bases, the J end by 7 bases, with 9 bases between. The CDR3 consists of 13 residues. Germline-derived CDR1 and CDR2 are SEHNR and FQNEAQ (reference sequence). This CDR3 is CASSLAGRVGYTF. As DNA, the CDR3 is TGTGCCAGCAGCTTAGCCGGCAGGGTTGGCTACACCTTC.

CDR3 nucleotide sequence: TGTGCCAGCAGTCGATTGGGACAGTCCGGGGCCAACGTCCTGACTTTC. This codes for CASSRLGQSGANVLTF. The genes are TRBV2 and TRBJ2-6; 7 bases agree with TRBD1. The germline V gene encodes CDR1 SNHLY and CDR2 FYNNEI. The CDR3 covers 16 residues. Unmatched junction bases numbered 8, after V lost 5 bases and J lost 4 bases.

J is TRBJ2-5 and V is TRBV4-2; 7 bases fit TRBD2. Germline V lookup: CDR1 LGHNA, CDR2 YNFKEQ. V dropped 1 base and J dropped 5; count of bases not matched to a gene: 13. CDR3 length: 17 residues. The CDR3 sequence is CASSQAKYEGGHETQYF. The CDR3 nucleotides are TGTGCCAGCAGCCAAGCTAAGTATGAGGGAGGGCACGAGACCCAGTACTTC.

V gene TRBV28 combines with J gene TRBJ2-2, with 13 bases lining up with TRBD2. With V trimmed by 6 bases and J by 5 bases, 15 bases remained unmatched. The CDR3 is made up of 19 amino acids. Germline loops: CDR1 MDHEN, CDR2 SYDVKM. The CDR3 protein is CASSRPPLAGGPTTGELFF. The CDR3 DNA follows: TGTGCCAGCAGCCGCCCACCACTAGCGGGAGGGCCGACAACCGGGGAGCTGTTTTTT.

Only a few counts were recorded for this clone. This chain uses TRBV5-1 with TRBJ2-7, with D unclear. From germline, CDR1 is SGHRS and CDR2 YFSETQ. The CDR3 runs 17 residues. V shed 1 base and J shed 0 bases, with 17 bases lying between them. CDR3 in DNA: TGCGCCAGCAGCTTGAATTGTTGGCAGAATAACTCCTACGAGCAGTACTTC. Residues: CASSLNCWQNNSYEQYF.

This chain uses TRBV23-1 with TRBJ1-3; D perhaps matches TRBD1 (6 bases). TRBV23-1 is identified as an open reading frame with a role that is uncertain. Trimming removed 7 bases from V and 0 bases from J, with 16 bases in between. The CDR3 runs 16 residues. In DNA form, the CDR3 reads TGCGCCAGCATCCCGGGACATCTCTACTCTGGAAACACCATATATTTT. Translation gives CASIPGHLYSGNTIYF.

The J gene is TRBJ1-3, the V gene TRBV9; 7 positions agree with TRBD1. Germline trimming cut 0 bases from V and 4 bases from J; bases unmatched to any gene: 7. The CDR3 has 16 amino acids. Germline values: CDR1 SGDLS, CDR2 YYNGEE. The CDR3 sequence is CASSVEEGADGNTIYF. The DNA of the CDR3 is TGTGCCAGCAGCGTAGAGGAGGGGGCGGACGGAAACACCATATATTTT.

As concerns this clone: The sample has other DNA sequences that encode this CDR3 too. The genes are TRBV29-1 and TRBJ2-1, with 7 bases matching TRBD1. The germline V gene has CDR1 SQVTM and CDR2 ANQGSEA. This CDR3 is 13 amino acids long. The V and J ends lost 5 bases and 4 bases, in that order; junction bases with no gene match: 5. This CDR3 reads CSVPTGAYNEQFF. The CDR3 DNA reads TGCAGCGTTCCTACAGGGGCTTACAATGAGCAGTTCTTC.

The rearrangement links TRBV21-1 to TRBJ2-7; the DNA was not compared with TRBD2, the D call given in the table. TRBV21-1 is noted as a pseudogene. The CDR3 is 17 residues long. CDR3 protein: CASSKWIPPRRSLEQYF. The DNA for the CDR3 is TGTGCCAGCAGCAAATGGATCCCCCCTAGGCGGTCCCTCGAGCAGTACTTC.

A single count supports this clone. The V and J genes are TRBV30 and TRBJ2-7; TRBD1 agrees at 10 bases. Germline CDR1 and CDR2: GTSNPN and SVGIG (reference sequence). This CDR3 is built from 15 residues. With 2 bases clipped from V and 6 bases from J, the junction kept 10 bases outside the gene matches. The DNA for the CDR3 is TGTGCCTGGAGTCTCCCGAGGGACAGGGGATCCGAGCAGTACTTC. Its translation is CAWSLPRDRGSEQYF.

J is TRBJ2-7 and V is TRBV11-2, with TRBD1 identical over 7 bases. Per germline, CDR1 SGHAT and CDR2 FQNNGV. Trimming took 5 bases from V and 0 from J; bases not matched to a gene: 7. CDR3 length equals 15 residues. The DNA of the CDR3 is TGTGCCAGCAGCCTACTGGGACAGCTCTCCTACGAGCAGTACTTC. As protein: CASSLLGQLSYEQYF.

This sequence joins TRBV27 and TRBJ1-2; 12 bases align to TRBD1. There are 17 residues in the CDR3. Per the germline V gene, CDR1 is MNHEY and CDR2 is SMNVEV (reference sequence). After removal of 4 bases from V and 3 bases from J, the junction contained 9 bases not matched to a gene. CDR3 in amino acids: CASSSGTGGEFDYGYTF. The CDR3 DNA follows: TGTGCCAGCAGTTCCGGGACAGGGGGCGAATTTGACTATGGCTACACCTTC.

This rearrangement joins TRBV27 to TRBJ1-5, with TRBD1 identical over 12 bases. The V gene's germline CDR1 is MNHEY and CDR2 SMNVEV (reference sequence). Losses at the gene ends were 5 bases for V and 0 bases for J; bases not matched to a gene: 8. The CDR3 runs to 18 residues. The CDR3 DNA sequence: TGTGCCAGCAGTCACGGGACAGGGGGCGCTTTTAGCAATCAGCCCCAGCATTTT. Protein sequence: CASSHGTGGAFSNQPQHF.

J is TRBJ2-1 and V is TRBV28; 11 nucleotides agree with TRBD2. The CDR3 has 16 amino acids. Germline V gene lookup returns CDR1 MDHEN and CDR2 SYDVKM. V trimming: 7 bases; J trimming: 6 bases; junction bases outside the gene matches: 11. The CDR3, as DNA: TGTGCCAGCAACTCAGGACTAGCGGGCCGGACCAATGAGCAGTTCTTC. Protein sequence: CASNSGLAGRTNEQFF.

This chain links TRBV27 with TRBJ2-5, with D perhaps matching TRBD1 (6 bases). V shed 2 bases and J shed 3 bases, with 13 bases lying between them. The CDR3 consists of 15 residues. Looked up from germline, CDR1 is MNHEY and CDR2 is SMNVEV (reference sequence). CDR3 sequence (DNA): TGTGCCAGCAGTTTAGAGGGACACGGAAAAGAGACCCAGTACTTC. Translating it yields CASSLEGHGKETQYF.

This chain uses TRBV7-9 with TRBJ1-1, with a possible D match to TRBD1 (5 bases). Looked up from germline, CDR1 is SEHNR and CDR2 is FQNEAQ (reference sequence). The V and J ends lost 1 base and 0 bases respectively, with 6 bases between them. The CDR3 length is 14 residues. The CDR3 region has the DNA TGTGCCAGCAGCTTAGGGGGGGTGAACACTGAAGCTTTCTTT. Residues: CASSLGGVNTEAFF.

The rearrangement links TRBV4-2 to TRBJ2-7, with 9 bases fitting TRBD2. Losses at the gene ends were 0 bases for V and 2 bases for J; bases not matched to a gene: 5. This CDR3 has 16 residues. Germline CDR1 and CDR2: LGHNA and YNFKEQ. In DNA form, the CDR3 reads TGTGCCAGCAGCCAAGATACGGCGGGAGGGACCTACGAGCAGTACTTC. It yields the protein CASSQDTAGGTYEQYF.

Regarding this clone: In the same sample, other DNA sequences code for this CDR3. The V gene is TRBV6-5, the J gene TRBJ2-7, with a weak D call TRBD2 (5 bases). CDR1 MNHEY and CDR2 SVGAGI come from the germline V gene. The ends were cut back, 4 bases at V and 2 bases at J, with 12 bases in the middle. The CDR3 is 14 amino acids. DNA of the CDR3: TGTGCCAGCAGTTCCCGGGATTACCCCTACGAGCAGTACTTC. The encoded protein is CASSSRDYPYEQYF.

The chain carries TRBV5-1 and TRBJ2-1; D possibly corresponds to TRBD2 (6 bases). The CDR3 extends over 17 amino acids. Germline V gene lookup returns CDR1 SGHRS and CDR2 YFSETQ. V was clipped by 4 bases and J by 7 bases, with 24 bases between them. The CDR3 here is CASSPLGRDAARNEQFF. DNA for the CDR3: TGCGCCAGCAGCCCCCTGGGGCGGGACGCCGCAAGGAATGAGCAGTTCTTC.

The V call is TRBV11-2, the J call TRBJ2-5; 8 nucleotides line up with TRBD2. Germline V gene sequence: CDR1 SGHAT, CDR2 FQNNGV. This CDR3 is 13 amino acids long. Germline trimming cut 7 bases from V and 5 bases from J; bases unmatched to any gene: 6. CDR3 loop: CASTSCGGETQYF. CDR3 nucleotide sequence: TGTGCCAGCACCTCTTGCGGGGGGGAGACCCAGTACTTC.

The chain employs TRBV27 and TRBJ1-1, with 8 bases identical to TRBD1. The germline gives CDR1 MNHEY, CDR2 SMNVEV (reference sequence). V shed 9 bases, J shed 7 bases, and the junction held 7 bases outside the gene matches. CDR3 length: 12 amino acids. The CDR3 DNA reads TGTGCCAGTGGACGGGGGACAGGTGAAGCTTTCTTT. Protein: CASGRGTGEAFF.

The chain uses TRBV5-1 and TRBJ1-5, with a weak D call TRBD1 (6 bases). The V gene lost 1 base and the J gene lost 0 bases, with 11 bases spanning the gap. The CDR3 loop spans 16 amino acids. Looked up from germline, CDR1 is SGHRS and CDR2 is YFSETQ. The DNA of the CDR3 is TGCGCCAGCAGCTTGAGTCCAGGGGCTAGCAATCAGCCCCAGCATTTT. Translating it yields CASSLSPGASNQPQHF. The variable domain in full, completed from reference TRBV5-1 and TRBJ1-5, reads KAGVTQTPRYLIKTRGQQVTLSCSPISGHRSVSWYQQTPGQGLQFLFEYFSETQRNKGNFPGRFSGRQFSNSRSEMNVSTLELGDSALYLCASSLSPGASNQPQHFGDGTRLSIL.